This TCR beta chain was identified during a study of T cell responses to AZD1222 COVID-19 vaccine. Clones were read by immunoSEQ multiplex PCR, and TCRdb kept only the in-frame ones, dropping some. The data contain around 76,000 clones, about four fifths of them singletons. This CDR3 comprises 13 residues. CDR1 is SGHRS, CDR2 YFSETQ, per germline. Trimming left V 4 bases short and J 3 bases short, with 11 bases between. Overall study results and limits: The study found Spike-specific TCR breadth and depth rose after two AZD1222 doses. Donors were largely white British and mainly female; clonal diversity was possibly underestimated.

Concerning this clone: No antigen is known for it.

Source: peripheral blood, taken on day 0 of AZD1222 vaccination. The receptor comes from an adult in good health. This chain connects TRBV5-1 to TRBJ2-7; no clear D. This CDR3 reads CASSAEGGYEQYF. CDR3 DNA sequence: TGCGCCAGCAGCGCCGAAGGTGGCTACGAGCAGTACTTC.